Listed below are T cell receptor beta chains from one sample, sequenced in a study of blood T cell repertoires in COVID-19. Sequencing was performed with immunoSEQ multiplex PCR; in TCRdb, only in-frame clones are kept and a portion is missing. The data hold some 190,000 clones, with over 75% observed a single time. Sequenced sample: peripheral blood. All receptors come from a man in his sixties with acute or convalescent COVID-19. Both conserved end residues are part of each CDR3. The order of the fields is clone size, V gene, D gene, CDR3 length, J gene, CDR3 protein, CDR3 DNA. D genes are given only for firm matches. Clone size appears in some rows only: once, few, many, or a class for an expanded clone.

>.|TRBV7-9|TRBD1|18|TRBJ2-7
CASSLSEGTGPLDYEQYF
TGTGCCAGCAGCTTGAGCGAGGGGACAGGTCCCCTCGATTACGAGCAGTACTTC
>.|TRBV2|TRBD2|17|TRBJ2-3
CASSLWGPSGNADTQYF
TGTGCCAGCAGCTTATGGGGGCCTAGCGGGAACGCAGATACGCAGTATTTT
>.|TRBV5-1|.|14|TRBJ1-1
CASSLAGGNTEAFF
TGCGCCAGCAGCTTGGCGGGGGGGAACACTGAAGCTTTCTTT
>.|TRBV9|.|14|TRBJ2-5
CASSGDLFRETQYF
TGTGCCAGCAGCGGGGACTTATTCCGGGAGACCCAGTACTTC
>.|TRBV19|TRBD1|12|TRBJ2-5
CASSSNRGRQYF
TGTGCCAGTAGCTCAAACAGGGGGCGGCAGTACTTC
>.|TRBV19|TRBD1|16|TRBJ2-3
CASSNPRDRGTDTQYF
TGTGCCAGTAGTAACCCCCGGGACAGGGGGACAGATACGCAGTATTTT
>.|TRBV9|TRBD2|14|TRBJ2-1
CASGRSGANNEQFF
TGTGCCAGCGGACGGAGCGGGGCTAACAATGAGCAGTTCTTC
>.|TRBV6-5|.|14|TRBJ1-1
CATWGGRRNTEAFF
TGTGCCACCTGGGGAGGGCGGCGGAACACTGAAGCTTTCTTT
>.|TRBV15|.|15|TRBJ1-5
CATSRDTNSNQPQHF
TGTGCCACCAGCAGAGACACAAATAGCAATCAGCCCCAGCATTTT
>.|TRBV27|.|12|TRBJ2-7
CASSRQGQEQYF
TGTGCCAGCAGTCGTCAGGGGCAAGAGCAGTACTTC
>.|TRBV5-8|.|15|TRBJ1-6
CASRLAGGYNSPLHF
TGTGCCAGCAGATTAGCGGGGGGCTATAATTCACCCCTCCACTTT
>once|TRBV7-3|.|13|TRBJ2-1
CASSLTESGEQFF
TGTGCCAGCAGCTTAACCGAGAGTGGTGAGCAGTTCTTC
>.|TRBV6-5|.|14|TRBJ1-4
CASSYHRLNEKLFF
TGTGCCAGCAGTTATCACAGGCTGAATGAAAAACTGTTTTTT
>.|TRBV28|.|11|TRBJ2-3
CASKRTDTQYF
TGTGCCAGCAAACGGACAGATACGCAGTATTTT
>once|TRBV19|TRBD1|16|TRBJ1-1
CASSTRQGLLNTEAFF
TGTGCCAGTAGTACCCGACAGGGGCTTTTGAACACTGAAGCTTTCTTT
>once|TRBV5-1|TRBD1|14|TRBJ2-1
CASSPGTANNEQFF
TGCGCCAGCAGCCCGGGGACAGCCAACAATGAGCAGTTCTTC
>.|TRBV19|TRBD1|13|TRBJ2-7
CASSGGQAHEQYF
TGTGCCAGTAGTGGGGGACAGGCCCACGAGCAGTACTTC